The clone carrying this T cell receptor beta chain was seen more than once but under ten times. What it binds is not known. These data originate in a study of regulatory T cells in long-lasting Graves disease. Study-wide context: For a period under 3 months, newly diagnosed Graves' patients had taken antithyroid drugs.

As for time point: newly diagnosed GD, antithyroid drugs for less than 3 months. Extracted RNA from PBMCs served as the source of the TCR library. It was an endocrinology department in Xi'an, China, that provided the patients. Points from the study as a whole: Patients with persistent disease shared under 3,500 public clonotypes, outpacing the approximately 920 shared by new patients.

Through Arm-PCR of CDR3 regions and iRepertoire HTBI primers, TCR beta libraries were built. TCRdb re-called the multiplex PCR reads through MiXCR, storing one row per CDR3 protein. This sample has some 320,000 distinct CDR3 sequences, with about a sixth found just once. The sample was peripheral blood mononuclear cells (PBMCs), taken at new diagnosis, from a patient treated with antithyroid drugs. The clonotype was recovered from a female donor with Graves disease.

The CDR3 DNA reads as TGTGCCAGCAGTTTAACAGGGTTGAGGGAGCAGTACTTC. This codes for CASSLTGLREQYF. This chain joins TRBV28 and TRBJ2-7; a possible D gene is TRBD1 (6 bases). Trimming shortened V by 2 bases and J by 7 bases, and 12 bases separated the two germline ends. Per germline, CDR1 MDHEN and CDR2 SYDVKM. The CDR3 loop spans 13 amino acids.